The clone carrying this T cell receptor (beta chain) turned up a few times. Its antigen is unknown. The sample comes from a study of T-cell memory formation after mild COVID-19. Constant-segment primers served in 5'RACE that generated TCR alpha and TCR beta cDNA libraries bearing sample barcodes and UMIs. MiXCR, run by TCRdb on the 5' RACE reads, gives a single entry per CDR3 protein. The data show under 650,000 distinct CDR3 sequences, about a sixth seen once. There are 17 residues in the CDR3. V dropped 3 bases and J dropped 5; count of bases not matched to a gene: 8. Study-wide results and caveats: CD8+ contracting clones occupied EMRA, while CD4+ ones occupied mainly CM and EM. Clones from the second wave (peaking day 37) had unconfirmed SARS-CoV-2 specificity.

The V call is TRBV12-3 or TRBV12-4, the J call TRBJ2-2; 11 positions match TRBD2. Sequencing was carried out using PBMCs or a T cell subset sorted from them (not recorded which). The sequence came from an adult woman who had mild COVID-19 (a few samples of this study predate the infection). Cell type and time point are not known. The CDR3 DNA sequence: TGTGCCAGCAGTTTGCTTAGCGGGAGGGGGAGAACCGGGGAGCTGTTTTTT. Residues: CASSLLSGRGRTGELFF.